This TCR beta chain was recovered during a study of blood T cells in healthy people across ages. Overall study results and limits: Naive T cell percentage strongly correlated with TCR beta diversity.

The germline gives CDR1 ENHRY, CDR2 SYGVKD. The CDR3 extends over 16 amino acids. The J segment lost 0 bases and the V segment lost 0 bases, leaving 4 bases of the junction unmatched. The second PCR ran about 6 to 12 cycles with a sample-barcoded 5' primer and J-beta primers. With 12 random nucleotides, a template-switch adaptor tagged each individual cDNA molecule. One entry per CDR3 protein results from TCRdb running MiXCR on the 5' RACE reads. In the table there are around 1.5 million distinct CDR3 sequences, roughly a third of which are singletons. Many counts were recorded for this clonotype. The antigen remains undetermined. Each sample yielded at least 7 million isolated PBMCs.

The source of this sequence is a woman aged 30 to 39 in good health. Sequencing was done on a sample of blood. The J gene is TRBJ2-7, the V gene TRBV10-3; 8 bases are shared with TRBD1. The CDR3 region is CAISESGDRSSYEQYF. As DNA, the CDR3 is TGTGCCATCAGTGAGTCAGGGGACAGGAGCTCCTACGAGCAGTACTTC.